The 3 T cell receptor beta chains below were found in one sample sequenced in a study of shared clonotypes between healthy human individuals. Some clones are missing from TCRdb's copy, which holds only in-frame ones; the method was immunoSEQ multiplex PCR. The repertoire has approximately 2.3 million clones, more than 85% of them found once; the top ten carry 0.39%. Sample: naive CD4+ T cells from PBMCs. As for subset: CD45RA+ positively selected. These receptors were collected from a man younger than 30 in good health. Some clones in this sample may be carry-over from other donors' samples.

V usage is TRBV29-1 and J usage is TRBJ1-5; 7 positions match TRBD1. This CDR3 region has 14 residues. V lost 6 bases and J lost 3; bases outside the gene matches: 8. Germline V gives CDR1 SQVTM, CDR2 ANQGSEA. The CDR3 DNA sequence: TGCAGCGTGGCACAGGGGTGGTCCAATCAGCCCCAGCATTTT. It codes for CSVAQGWSNQPQHF.

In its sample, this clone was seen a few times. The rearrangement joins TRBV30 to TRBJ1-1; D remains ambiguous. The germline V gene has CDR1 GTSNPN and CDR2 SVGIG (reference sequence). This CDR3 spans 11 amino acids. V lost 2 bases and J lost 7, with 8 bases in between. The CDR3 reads CAWSPDLEAFF. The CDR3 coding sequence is TGTGCCTGGAGTCCGGACCTTGAAGCTTTCTTT.

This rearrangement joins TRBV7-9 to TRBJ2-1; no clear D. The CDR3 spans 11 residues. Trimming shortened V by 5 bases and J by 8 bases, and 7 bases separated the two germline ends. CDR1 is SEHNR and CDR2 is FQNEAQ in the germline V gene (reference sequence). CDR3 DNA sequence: TGTGCCAGCAGCGGCGTGGATGAGCAGTTCTTC. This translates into CASSGVDEQFF. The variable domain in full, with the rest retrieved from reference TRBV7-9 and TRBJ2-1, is DTGVSQNPRHKITKRGQNVTFRCDPISEHNRLYWYRQTLGQGPEFLTYFQNEAQLEKSRLLSDRFSAERPKGSFSTLEIQRTEQGDSAMYLCASSGVDEQFFGPGTRLTVL.